This TCR beta chain was recovered during a study of T cell responses to AZD1222 COVID-19 vaccine. Points on this clone: Its matching antigen is unknown.

Produced via immunoSEQ multiplex PCR; TCRdb's table is partial and in-frame only. There are around 79,000 clones in the sample; approximately 88% occur only once, and about 20% lies in the top ten. The study, taken as a whole, reports: Clonal diversity may have been underestimated, and the donors were mostly white British, with more females than males. The reported proportion of spike-specific TCRs targeting unmutated variant regions was nearly half.

The CDR3 runs 14 residues. The V segment lost 0 bases and the J segment 6 bases; nucleotides outside the gene matches: 2. CDR1 SEHNR and CDR2 FQNEAQ come from the germline V gene (reference sequence). The chain combines TRBV7-9 with TRBJ2-7; 10 nucleotides align to TRBD2. The sample was peripheral blood, taken on day 0 of AZD1222 vaccination. The sequence derives from an adult in good health. CDR3 nucleotide sequence: TGTGCCAGCAGCTTAGCGCTAGCGGGAGTCGAGCAGTACTTC. Encoded protein: CASSLALAGVEQYF.